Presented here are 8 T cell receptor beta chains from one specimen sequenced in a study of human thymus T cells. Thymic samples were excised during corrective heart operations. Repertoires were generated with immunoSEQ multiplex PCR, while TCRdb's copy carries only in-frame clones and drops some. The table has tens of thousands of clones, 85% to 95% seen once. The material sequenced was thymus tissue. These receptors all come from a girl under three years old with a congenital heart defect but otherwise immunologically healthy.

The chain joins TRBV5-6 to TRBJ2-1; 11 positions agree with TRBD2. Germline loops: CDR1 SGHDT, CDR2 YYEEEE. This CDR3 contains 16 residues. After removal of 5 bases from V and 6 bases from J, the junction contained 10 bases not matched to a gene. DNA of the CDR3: TGTGCCAGCAGACTAACCTCTAGCGGGAGGCCCAATGAGCAGTTCTTC. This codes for CASRLTSSGRPNEQFF.

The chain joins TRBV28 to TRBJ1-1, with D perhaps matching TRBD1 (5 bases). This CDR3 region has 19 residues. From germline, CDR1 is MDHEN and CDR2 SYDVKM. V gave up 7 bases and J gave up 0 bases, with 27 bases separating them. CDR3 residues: CASTTAQANGAWMNTEAFF. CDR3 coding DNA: TGTGCCAGCACCACGGCACAGGCTAACGGGGCATGGATGAACACTGAAGCTTTCTTT.

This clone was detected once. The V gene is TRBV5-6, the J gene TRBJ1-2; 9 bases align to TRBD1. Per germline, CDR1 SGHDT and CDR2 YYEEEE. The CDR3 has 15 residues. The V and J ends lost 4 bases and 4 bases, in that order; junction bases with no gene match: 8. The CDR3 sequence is CASSRPGTGSYGYTF. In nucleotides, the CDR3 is TGTGCCAGCAGCAGACCCGGGACAGGGTCCTATGGCTACACCTTC.

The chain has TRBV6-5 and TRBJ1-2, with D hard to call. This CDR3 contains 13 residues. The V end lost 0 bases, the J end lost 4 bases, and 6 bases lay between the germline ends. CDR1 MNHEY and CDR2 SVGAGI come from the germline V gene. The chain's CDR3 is CASSYSNSYGYTF. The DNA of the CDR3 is TGTGCCAGCAGTTACTCGAACAGCTATGGCTACACCTTC.

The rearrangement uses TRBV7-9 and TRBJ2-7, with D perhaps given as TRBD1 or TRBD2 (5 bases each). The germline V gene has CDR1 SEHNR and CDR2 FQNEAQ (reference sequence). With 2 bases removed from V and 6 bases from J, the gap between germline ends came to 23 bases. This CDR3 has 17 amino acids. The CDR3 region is CASSLKGPRKTKGEQYF. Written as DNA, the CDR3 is TGTGCCAGCAGCTTAAAGGGACCTCGGAAAACCAAAGGCGAGCAGTACTTC.

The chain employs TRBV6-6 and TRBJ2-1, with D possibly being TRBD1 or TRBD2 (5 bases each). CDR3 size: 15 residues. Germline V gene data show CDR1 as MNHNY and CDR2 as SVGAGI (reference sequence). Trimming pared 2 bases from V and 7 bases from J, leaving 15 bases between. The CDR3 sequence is CASSYGTLDPNEQFF. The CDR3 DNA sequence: TGTGCCAGCAGTTACGGGACCCTCGACCCTAATGAGCAGTTCTTC.

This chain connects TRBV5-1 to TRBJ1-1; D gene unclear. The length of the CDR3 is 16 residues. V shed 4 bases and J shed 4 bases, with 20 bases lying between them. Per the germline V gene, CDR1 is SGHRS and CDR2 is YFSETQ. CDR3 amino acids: CASSPLRFGWRTEAFF. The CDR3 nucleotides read TGCGCCAGCAGCCCCTTACGGTTCGGTTGGCGCACTGAAGCTTTCTTT.

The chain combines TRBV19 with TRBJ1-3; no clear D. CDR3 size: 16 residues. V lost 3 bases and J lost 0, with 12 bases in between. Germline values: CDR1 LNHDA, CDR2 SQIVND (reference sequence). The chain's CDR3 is CASSMVFKGSGNTIYF. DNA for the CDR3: TGTGCCAGTAGTATGGTATTCAAGGGCTCTGGAAACACCATATATTTT.